A selection of T cell receptor beta chains follows, all from one sample in a study of T cells after somatic rescue of genetic block. Using immunoSEQ multiplex PCR, the repertoire was profiled, and TCRdb retains in-frame clones only, with some absent. The repertoire holds 55,000 or so clones, with 90% to 96% as singletons. Sequenced: peripheral blood mononuclear cells (PBMCs). These receptors came from a child under two years old. CDR3s leave out the opening cysteine and the closing phenylalanine or tryptophan.

TRBJ1-1,TRBV28,ASMSGTGRGTEAF
TRBJ2-3,TRBV6-1,ASSGLAGTDTQY
TRBJ2-1,TRBV4-3,ASSQDHYNEQF
TRBJ2-2,TRBV18,ASSHRDTGELF
TRBJ2-2,TRBV10-3,AISEPTGPELF
TRBJ1-2,TRBV10-3,AISESIWPFLYGYT
TRBJ1-1,TRBV5-5,ASSWEPDRTEAF
TRBJ2-2,TRBV6-5,ASSLDRGRTGELF
TRBJ1-4,TRBV19,ATSGTGGAKLF
TRBJ2-1,TRBV9,ASSVEGDFNEQF
TRBJ1-1,TRBV15,ATSRDRGLAF
TRBJ2-3,TRBV15,ATSPGTGTSTDTQY
TRBJ1-6,TRBV30,AWSTTGKDYNSPLH
TRBJ1-4,TRBV7-3,ASSLTENPRDRGHEKLF
TRBJ2-5,TRBV11-1,ASSELLSRQETQY
TRBJ1-2,TRBV6-5,ASSYSTGYGYT
TRBJ2-1,TRBV7-9,ASSPRTSGLYNEQF
TRBJ2-7,TRBV9,ASSESGSSYEQY
TRBJ2-3,TRBV4-2,ASSQGQGPFTDTQY
TRBJ2-7,TRBV7-8,ASRNRAGDEQY
TRBJ1-5,TRBV5-1,ASSPTTGGSNQPQH
TRBJ1-6,TRBV19,ASSLQGWNSPLH
TRBJ2-7,TRBV5-1,ASSLAVQRVYEQY
TRBJ2-2,TRBV19,ASTGGSGSIYTGELF